This T cell receptor beta chain was recovered during a study of cytomegalovirus exposure and HLA in healthy donors. The study's findings and limits: HLA alleles showed associations with roughly 17,000 TCR beta sequences in a later analysis, at a 0.05 false discovery rate. The authors later found HLA-associated TCR beta chains more clonally expanded than equally common others.

The junction had 7 bases not matched to a gene; V was cut back by 2 bases and J by 3 bases. CDR1 and CDR2 from the germline V gene are MNHEY and SMNVEV (reference sequence). CDR3 length: 16 amino acids. Details on this clone: Its antigen is not identified.

Primers included in the PCR were 60 Vbeta and 13 Jbeta primers. Generated by immunoSEQ multiplex PCR, the TCRdb table keeps only in-frame clones and is missing some. There are around 100,000 clones in the sample; more than 65% occur only once, and 9% to 12% lies in the top ten. Donors sampled were nominally healthy, though unrecorded immune exposures were likely. The V gene is TRBV27, the J gene TRBJ2-7; 10 bases agree with TRBD1. Sequenced input: PBMCs. This TCR came from a woman aged 18-29 years in good health and CMV-seropositive. The CDR3 loop reads CASSLKGQGLNYEQYF. The CDR3 region has the DNA TGTGCCAGCAGTTTAAAGGGACAGGGGTTGAACTACGAGCAGTACTTC.